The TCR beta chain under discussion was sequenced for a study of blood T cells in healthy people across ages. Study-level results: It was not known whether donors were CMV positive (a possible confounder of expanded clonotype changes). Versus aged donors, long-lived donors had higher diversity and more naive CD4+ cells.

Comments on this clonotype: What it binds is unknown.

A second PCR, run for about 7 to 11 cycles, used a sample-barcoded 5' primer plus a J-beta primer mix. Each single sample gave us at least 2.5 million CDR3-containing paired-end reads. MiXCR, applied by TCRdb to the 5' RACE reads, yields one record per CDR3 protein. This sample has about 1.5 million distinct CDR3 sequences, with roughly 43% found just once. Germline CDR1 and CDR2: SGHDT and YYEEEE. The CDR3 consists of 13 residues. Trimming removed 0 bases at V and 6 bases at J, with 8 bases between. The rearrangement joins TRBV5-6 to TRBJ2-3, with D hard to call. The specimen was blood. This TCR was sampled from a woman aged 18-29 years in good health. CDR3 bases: TGTGCCAGCAGCTTGGGAGAATCTGATACGCAGTATTTT. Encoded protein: CASSLGESDTQYF. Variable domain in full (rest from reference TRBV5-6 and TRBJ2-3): DAGVTQSPTHLIKTRGQQVTLRCSPKSGHDTVSWYQQALGQGPQFIFQYYEEEERQRGNFPDRFSGHQFPNYSSELNVNALLLGDSALYLCASSLGESDTQYFGPGTRLTVL.